This T cell receptor beta chain was observed in a study of cytomegalovirus exposure and HLA in healthy donors. Germline CDR1 reads SGDLS; CDR2 reads YYNGEE. Trimming removed 0 bases from V and 1 base from J; junction bases left unmatched: 9. This CDR3 comprises 18 residues. The method was immunoSEQ multiplex PCR; TCRdb's version includes in-frame clones alone and lacks a portion of them. Here the sample spans 160,000 or so clones, 88% being singletons. Worth noting for this clone: The antigen is undetermined.

Study-level findings and limits: The classifier was said to identify cytomegalovirus status with high specificity and sensitivity.

The sample comprised PBMCs. The chain recombines TRBV9 with TRBJ1-4, with 7 bases that match TRBD1. The source of this sequence is a man aged 18 to 30 in good health and CMV-seronegative. The CDR3 coding sequence is TGTGCCAGCAGCGTAGGGGCGGCAGGGACAGAAACTAATGAAAAACTGTTTTTT. Translated: CASSVGAAGTETNEKLFF.